Each of the 21 T cell receptor beta chains below was sequenced from the same sample in a study of OX40 agonist ivuxolimab in advanced cancers. Profiling relied on immunoSEQ multiplex PCR, and the TCRdb table lists in-frame clones only, not all of them. The sample lists 60,000 to 95,000 clones; 80% to 90% were seen once. The specimen was CD4+ or CD8+ T cells sorted from blood, collected in a trial of the OX40 agonist ivuxolimab. The receptors were sampled from an adult with an advanced solid tumor such as melanoma, head and neck, liver or kidney cancer.

This sequence joins TRBV27 and TRBJ1-1; no definite D call. Germline CDR1 is MNHEY and CDR2 is SMNVEV (reference sequence). V was pared by 6 bases and J by 0 bases, with 11 bases between. The CDR3 sequence is 14 residues long. CDR3 region: CASSPRIMNTEAFF. The CDR3 DNA follows: TGTGCCAGCAGCCCCCGCATAATGAACACTGAAGCTTTCTTT.

V usage is TRBV7-9 and J usage is TRBJ1-6; D may be TRBD1 (5 bases). From germline, CDR1 is SEHNR and CDR2 FQNEAQ (reference sequence). Trimming took off 5 bases at V and 8 bases at J, with 19 bases between the two ends. This CDR3 comprises 16 residues. CDR3 loop: CASSPGSGAGDSPLHF. The CDR3, as DNA: TGTGCCAGCAGCCCGGGGAGCGGCGCGGGGGATTCACCCCTCCACTTT. The full variable domain, rest sourced from reference TRBV7-9 and TRBJ1-6, is DTGVSQNPRHKITKRGQNVTFRCDPISEHNRLYWYRQTLGQGPEFLTYFQNEAQLEKSRLLSDRFSAERPKGSFSTLEIQRTEQGDSAMYLCASSPGSGAGDSPLHFGNGTRLTVT.

The chain has TRBV11-2 and TRBJ1-4, with D unclear. The ends were cut back, 3 bases at V and 5 bases at J, with 10 bases in the middle. CDR1 is SGHAT and CDR2 is FQNNGV in the germline V gene. The CDR3 loop spans 14 amino acids. The CDR3 here is CASSFSRGNEKLFF. CDR3 sequence (DNA): TGTGCCAGCAGCTTTAGCAGAGGGAATGAAAAACTGTTTTTT.

V is TRBV19 and J is TRBJ1-5, with D maybe TRBD1 (6 bases). This CDR3 comprises 12 residues. Germline V gene sequence: CDR1 LNHDA, CDR2 SQIVND (reference sequence). With 3 bases removed from V and 10 bases from J, the gap between germline ends came to 10 bases. In DNA, the CDR3 is TGTGCCAGTAGTATGGGGGGCCACCCCCAGCATTTT. Its translation: CASSMGGHPQHF.

This rearrangement joins TRBV27 to TRBJ2-3; D is uncertain. CDR3 size: 14 residues. The germline CDR1 and CDR2 sequences are MNHEY and SMNVEV (reference sequence). Trimming removed 6 bases from V and 8 bases from J, with 18 bases in between. The chain's CDR3 is CASSPIRATGTQYF. Written as DNA, the CDR3 is TGTGCCAGCAGCCCCATCCGGGCGACGGGTACGCAGTATTTT.

Comments on this clone: Other nucleotide sequences from this sample produce the same CDR3. V usage is TRBV28 and J usage is TRBJ2-3; no reliable D call. Germline assignment: CDR1 MDHEN and CDR2 SYDVKM. The germline V and J ends were trimmed by 5 bases and 0 bases, with 6 bases remaining between them. CDR3 length equals 13 residues. The CDR3 loop is CASSAPSTDTQYF. The CDR3 DNA follows: TGTGCCAGCAGTGCCCCTAGCACAGATACGCAGTATTTT.

V is TRBV28 and J is TRBJ2-1, with TRBD2 identical over 10 bases. The J segment lost 5 bases and the V segment lost 8 bases, leaving 6 bases of the junction unmatched. The CDR3 covers 14 residues. CDR1 is MDHEN, CDR2 SYDVKM, per germline. The CDR3 DNA sequence: TGTGCCAGCGCTGGACTAGCGGCCCACAATGAGCAGTTCTTC. Its protein product is CASAGLAAHNEQFF.

The chain couples TRBV4-1 to TRBJ1-3, with 7 bases aligning to TRBD1. The CDR3 covers 15 residues. Per the germline V gene, CDR1 is MGHRA and CDR2 is YSYEKL. The ends lost 5 bases at V and 3 bases at J; junction bases unmatched: 7. The CDR3 nucleotides read TGCGCCAGCAGCTACAGGGGAGGGGTTGGAAACACCATATATTTT. Its protein product is CASSYRGGVGNTIYF.

The chain has TRBV7-2 and TRBJ2-7, with D unresolved. CDR3 length: 14 residues. Trimming removed 1 base at V and 4 bases at J, with 11 bases between. Germline CDR1 and CDR2: SGHTA and FQGNSA. The CDR3 nucleotides read TGTGCCAGCAGCTTAGTTAGCCAAGATTACGAGCAGTACTTC. Translating it yields CASSLVSQDYEQYF.

The chain combines TRBV15 with TRBJ1-5; 9 positions match TRBD1. V trimming: 5 bases; J trimming: 3 bases; junction bases outside the gene matches: 8. The CDR3 is made up of 16 amino acids. Germline V gene sequence: CDR1 LNHNV, CDR2 YYDKDF (reference sequence). The CDR3 coding sequence is TGTGCCACCAGCGGACGGGACAGGGTAAACAATCAGCCCCAGCATTTT. It translates to CATSGRDRVNNQPQHF.

Points on this clone: This CDR3 is also generated by other DNA sequences in the sample. This chain connects TRBV11-2 to TRBJ2-2; D is unresolved. CDR1 and CDR2 from the germline V gene are SGHAT and FQNNGV. This CDR3 has 14 amino acids. The ends were cut back, 1 base at V and 2 bases at J, with 5 bases in the middle. CDR3 DNA sequence: TGTGCCAGCAGCTTAGCCCCAAACACCGGGGAGCTGTTTTTT. This gives the protein CASSLAPNTGELFF. Together with reference TRBV11-2 and TRBJ2-2, the CDR3 gives the full variable domain: EAGVAQSPRYKIIEKRQSVAFWCNPISGHATLYWYQQILGQGPKLLIQFQNNGVVDDSQLPKDRFSAERLKGVDSTLKIQPAKLEDSAVYLCASSLAPNTGELFFGEGSRLTVL.

Turning to this clone: One end of the junction is discordant with germline, which a read error may explain. V is TRBV7-7 and J is TRBJ2-5; 8 bases are a match to TRBD2. The J call may be in error: the DNA end matches TRBJ2-7 better. CDR1 SSHAT and CDR2 FNYEAQ come from the germline V gene (reference sequence). The CDR3 totals 15 residues. CDR3 sequence: CASSLRAGGGYEQYF. As DNA, the CDR3 is TGTGCTAGCAGCTTGAGGGCGGGAGGTGGGTACGAGCAGTACTTC.

The table lists this clone with a few counts. V is TRBV27 and J is TRBJ2-7; 7 bases are a match to TRBD1. The trim removed 6 bases at V and 2 bases at J, leaving 13 bases unmatched. The CDR3 is 16 residues long. In germline, CDR1 is MNHEY, CDR2 SMNVEV (reference sequence). The CDR3 DNA reads TGTGCCAGCAGAGGAGCCTCCCCCACAGGGGCCTACGAGCAGTACTTC. Its protein product is CASRGASPTGAYEQYF.

This clone was recorded once. The rearrangement links TRBV25-1 to TRBJ2-1; D unclear. The V end was cut by 6 bases, the J end by 3 bases, with 12 bases between. The CDR3 is 14 residues long. The V gene's germline CDR1 is MGHDK and CDR2 SYGVNS. CDR3 coding DNA: TGTGCCAGCAGCCCTGAGGTAGACTACAATGAGCAGTTCTTC. It specifies CASSPEVDYNEQFF. Full variable domain (rest looked up from reference TRBV25-1 and TRBJ2-1): EADIYQTPRYLVIGTGKKITLECSQTMGHDKMYWYQQDPGMELHLIHYSYGVNSTEKGDLSSESTVSRIRTEHFPLTLESARPSHTSQYLCASSPEVDYNEQFFGPGTRLTVL.

V usage is TRBV7-9 and J usage is TRBJ1-1; the D is unclear. This CDR3 has 13 residues. V was shortened by 3 bases and J by 7 bases, with 12 bases between the two germline ends. In germline, CDR1 is SEHNR, CDR2 FQNEAQ (reference sequence). The CDR3, as DNA: TGTGCCAGCAGCTTTGGCCCCGTAGATGAAGCTTTCTTT. Translated: CASSFGPVDEAFF.

The rearrangement uses TRBV29-1 and TRBJ1-1; D is uncertain. Trimming left V 8 bases short and J 4 bases short, with 14 bases between. CDR1 and CDR2 from the germline V gene are SQVTM and ANQGSEA. The CDR3 contains 12 residues. As DNA, the CDR3 is TGCAGCACCCACAGACGAGGCACTGAAGCTTTCTTT. It encodes CSTHRRGTEAFF. Complete variable domain (other parts from reference TRBV29-1 and TRBJ1-1): SAVISQKPSRDICQRGTSLTIQCQVDSQVTMMFWYRQQPGQSLTLIATANQGSEATYESGFVIDKFPISRPNLTFSTLTVSNMSPEDSSIYLCSTHRRGTEAFFGQGTRLTVV.

The genes are TRBV6-9 and TRBJ1-2, with 7 bases that match TRBD1. Trimming cost V 6 bases and J 0 bases; bases outside gene matches: 7. The length of the CDR3 is 15 residues. Germline CDR1 reads MNHGY; CDR2 reads SVAAGI. CDR3 in amino acids: CASSPGTEPNYGYTF. For the CDR3, the DNA is TGTGCCAGCAGCCCAGGGACAGAACCTAACTATGGCTACACCTTC.

V and J are TRBV2 and TRBJ2-6; D is undetermined. The germline CDR1 and CDR2 sequences are SNHLY and FYNNEI. CDR3 length: 16 residues. With 6 bases removed from V and 0 bases from J, the gap between germline ends came to 12 bases. CDR3 sequence (DNA): TGTGCCAGCAGGGCTAGACGTTACTCTGGGGCCAACGTCCTGACTTTC. Its protein product is CASRARRYSGANVLTF.

V is TRBV28 and J is TRBJ2-7; perhaps TRBD1 as D (7 bases). CDR3 size: 16 residues. Germline loops: CDR1 MDHEN, CDR2 SYDVKM. Deletions cut 2 bases from V and 2 bases from J, with 16 bases between. The CDR3 reads CASSLGGGGFTYEQYF. CDR3 sequence (DNA): TGTGCCAGCAGTTTAGGAGGGGGCGGTTTTACCTACGAGCAGTACTTC.

The chain has TRBV28 and TRBJ2-1; D not certain. Germline V CDR1 and CDR2: MDHEN, SYDVKM. V was clipped by 4 bases and J by 5 bases, with 15 bases between them. CDR3 size: 15 residues. CDR3 amino acids: CASSYPNDFDNEQFF. The CDR3 DNA reads as TGTGCCAGCAGTTATCCCAACGACTTTGACAATGAGCAGTTCTTC.

The chain employs TRBV11-3 and TRBJ1-1, with TRBD1 identical over 8 bases. The CDR3 length is 14 residues. The germline V gene has CDR1 SGHNT and CDR2 YENEEA. The V and J ends lost 0 bases and 7 bases, in that order; junction bases with no gene match: 4. CDR3: CASSLEDGQGEAFF. CDR3 bases: TGTGCCAGCAGCTTAGAGGATGGACAGGGTGAAGCTTTCTTT.